These T cell receptor beta chains were read from a single sample in a study of shared clonotypes between healthy human individuals. Sequencing was performed with immunoSEQ multiplex PCR; in TCRdb, only in-frame clones are kept and a portion is missing. The sample includes approximately 940,000 clones, 60% to 85% of them seen just once. The specimen was memory CD4+ T cells sorted from blood. These receptors all stem from a man younger than 35 in good health. CDR3s include the opening cysteine and the closing phenylalanine or tryptophan. Each record gives: J gene, V gene, CDR3 protein.

TRBJ1-1	TRBV19	CASRPGMETEAFF
TRBJ2-7	TRBV29-1	CSVARNRGRSLSSYEQYF
TRBJ2-3	TRBV29-1	CSVDHRDRVSDTQYF
TRBJ2-2	TRBV2	CASLRDKVGTGELFF
TRBJ1-2	TRBV20-1	CFTPGARGYTF
TRBJ1-3	TRBV28	CASSQPGFYSGNTIYF
TRBJ2-1	TRBV7-2	CASSYTESGYNEQFF
TRBJ2-5	TRBV7-2	CASSFRGLAGGKQETQYF
TRBJ1-1	TRBV5-1	CASRWNTEAFF
TRBJ2-5	TRBV7-7	CASSPQSQETQYF
TRBJ2-1	TRBV19	CASSTRGNAYNEQFF
TRBJ1-4	TRBV9	CASSPDATNEKLFF
TRBJ1-3	TRBV6-1	CASSSQASSGNTIYF
TRBJ1-1	TRBV28	CASSSGGQGRRAEAFF
TRBJ2-3	TRBV29-1	CSVGQGLGLAPDTQYF
TRBJ1-2	TRBV5-6	CASSLAQNYGYTF
TRBJ2-5	TRBV30	CAWANLGPPYGTQYF
TRBJ2-1	TRBV5-1	CASRAGTPSYNEQFF
TRBJ2-7	TRBV6-5	CASSYRVGYEQYF
TRBJ2-2	TRBV5-1	CASSLRQGNTGELFF
TRBJ2-7	TRBV5-1	CASSKKTGGESYEQYF
TRBJ1-2	TRBV7-2	CASSLGSHLTF
TRBJ1-1	TRBV6-5	CASSSQPQGLTEAFF
TRBJ1-5	TRBV19	CASRGGLGNQPQHF